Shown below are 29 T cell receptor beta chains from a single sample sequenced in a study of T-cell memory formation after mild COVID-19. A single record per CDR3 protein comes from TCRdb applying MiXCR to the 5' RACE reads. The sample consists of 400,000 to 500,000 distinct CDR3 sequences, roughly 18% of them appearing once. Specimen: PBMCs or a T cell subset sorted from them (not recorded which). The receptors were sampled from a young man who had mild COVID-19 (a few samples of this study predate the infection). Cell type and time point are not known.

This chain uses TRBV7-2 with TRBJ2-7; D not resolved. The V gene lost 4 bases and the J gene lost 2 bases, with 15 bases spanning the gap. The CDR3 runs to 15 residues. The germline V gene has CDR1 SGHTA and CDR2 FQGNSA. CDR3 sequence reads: CASSSLEDGTYEQYF. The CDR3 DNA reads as TGTGCCAGCAGCTCCCTCGAGGACGGAACCTACGAGCAGTACTTC. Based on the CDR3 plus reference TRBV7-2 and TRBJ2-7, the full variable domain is GAGVSQSPSNKVTEKGKDVELRCDPISGHTALYWYRQSLGQGLEFLIYFQGNSAPDKSGLPSDRFSAERTGGSVSTLTIQRTQQEDSAVYLCASSSLEDGTYEQYFGPGTRLTVT.

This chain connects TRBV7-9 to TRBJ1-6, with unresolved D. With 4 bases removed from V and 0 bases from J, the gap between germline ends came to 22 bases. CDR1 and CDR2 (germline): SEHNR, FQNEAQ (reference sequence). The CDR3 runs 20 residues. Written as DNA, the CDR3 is TGTGCCAGCAGCTCACACCCCCCGACCGATCCTATCTCCTATAATTCACCCCTCCACTTT. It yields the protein CASSSHPPTDPISYNSPLHF.

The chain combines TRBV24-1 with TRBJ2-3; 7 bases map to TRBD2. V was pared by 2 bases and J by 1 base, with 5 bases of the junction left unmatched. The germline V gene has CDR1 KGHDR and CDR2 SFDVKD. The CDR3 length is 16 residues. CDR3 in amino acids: CATSDSAGARTDTQYF. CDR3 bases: TGTGCCACCAGTGATTCGGCGGGAGCCCGCACAGATACGCAGTATTTT.

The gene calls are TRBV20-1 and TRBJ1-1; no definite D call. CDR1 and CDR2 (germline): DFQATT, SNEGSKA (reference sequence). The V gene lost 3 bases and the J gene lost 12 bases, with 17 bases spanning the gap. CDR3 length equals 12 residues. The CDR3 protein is CSASPLSWPTFF. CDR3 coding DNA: TGCAGTGCTAGCCCATTAAGTTGGCCGACTTTCTTT.

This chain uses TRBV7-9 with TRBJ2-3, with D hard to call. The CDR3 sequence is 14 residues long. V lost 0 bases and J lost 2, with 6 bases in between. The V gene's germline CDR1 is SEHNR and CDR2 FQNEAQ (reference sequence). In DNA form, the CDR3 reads TGTGCCAGCAGCTTAGCCCTGCACACAGATACGCAGTATTTT. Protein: CASSLALHTDTQYF.

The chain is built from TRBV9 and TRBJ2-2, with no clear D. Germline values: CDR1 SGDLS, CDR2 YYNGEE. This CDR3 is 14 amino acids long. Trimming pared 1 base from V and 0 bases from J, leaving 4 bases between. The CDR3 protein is CASSVLANTGELFF. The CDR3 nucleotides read TGTGCCAGCAGCGTACTGGCGAACACCGGGGAGCTGTTTTTT. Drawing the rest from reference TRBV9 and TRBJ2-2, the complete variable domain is DSGVTQTPKHLITATGQRVTLRCSPRSGDLSVYWYQQSLDQGLQFLIQYYNGEERAKGNILERFSAQQFPDLHSELNLSSLELGDSALYFCASSVLANTGELFFGEGSRLTVL.

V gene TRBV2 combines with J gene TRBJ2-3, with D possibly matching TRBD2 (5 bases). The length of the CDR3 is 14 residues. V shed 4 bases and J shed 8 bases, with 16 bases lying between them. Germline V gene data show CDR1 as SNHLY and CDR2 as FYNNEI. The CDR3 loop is CASSVDWSMGTQYF. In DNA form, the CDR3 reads TGTGCCAGCAGTGTGGACTGGTCCATGGGTACGCAGTATTTT.

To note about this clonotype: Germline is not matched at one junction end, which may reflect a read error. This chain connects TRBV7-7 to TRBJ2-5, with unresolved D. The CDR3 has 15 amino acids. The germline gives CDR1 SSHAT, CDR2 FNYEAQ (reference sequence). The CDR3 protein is CASSSFGRDSETQYF. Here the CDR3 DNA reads TGTGCTAGCAGCTCTTTCGGCCGTGATTCGGAGACCCAGTACTTC. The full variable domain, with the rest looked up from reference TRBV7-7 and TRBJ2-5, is GAGVSQSPRYKVTKRGQDVTLRCDPISSHATLYWYQQALGQGPEFLTYFNYEAQPDKSGLPSDRFSAERPEGSISTLTIQRTEQRDSAMYRCASSSFGRDSETQYFGPGTRLLVL.

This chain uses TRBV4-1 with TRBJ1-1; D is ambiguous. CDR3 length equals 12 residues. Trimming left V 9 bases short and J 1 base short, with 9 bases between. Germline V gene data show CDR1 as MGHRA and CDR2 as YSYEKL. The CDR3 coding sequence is TGCGCCAGTAATGACCCGAACACTGAAGCTTTCTTT. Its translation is CASNDPNTEAFF.

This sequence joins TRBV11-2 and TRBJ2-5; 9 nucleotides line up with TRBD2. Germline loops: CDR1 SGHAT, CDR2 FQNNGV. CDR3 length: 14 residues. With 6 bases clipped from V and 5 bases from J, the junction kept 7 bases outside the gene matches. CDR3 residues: CASRRGLAGETQYF. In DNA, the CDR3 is TGTGCCAGCAGGCGGGGACTAGCCGGGGAGACCCAGTACTTC. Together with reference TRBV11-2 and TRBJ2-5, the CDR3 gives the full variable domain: EAGVAQSPRYKIIEKRQSVAFWCNPISGHATLYWYQQILGQGPKLLIQFQNNGVVDDSQLPKDRFSAERLKGVDSTLKIQPAKLEDSAVYLCASRRGLAGETQYFGPGTRLLVL.

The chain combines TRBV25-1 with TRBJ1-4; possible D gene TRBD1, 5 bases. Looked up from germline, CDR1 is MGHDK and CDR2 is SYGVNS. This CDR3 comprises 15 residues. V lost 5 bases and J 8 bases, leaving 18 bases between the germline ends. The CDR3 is CASSRRSTRGEKLFF. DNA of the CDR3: TGTGCCAGCAGTAGAAGGTCGACGCGGGGGGAAAAACTGTTTTTT.

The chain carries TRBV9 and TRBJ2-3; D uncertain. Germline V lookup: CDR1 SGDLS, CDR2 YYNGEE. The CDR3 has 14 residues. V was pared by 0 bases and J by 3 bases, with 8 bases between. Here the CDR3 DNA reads TGTGCCAGCAGCGTAGCTCCGTTAACAGATACGCAGTATTTT. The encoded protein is CASSVAPLTDTQYF. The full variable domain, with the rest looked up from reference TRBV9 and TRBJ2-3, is DSGVTQTPKHLITATGQRVTLRCSPRSGDLSVYWYQQSLDQGLQFLIQYYNGEERAKGNILERFSAQQFPDLHSELNLSSLELGDSALYFCASSVAPLTDTQYFGPGTRLTVL.

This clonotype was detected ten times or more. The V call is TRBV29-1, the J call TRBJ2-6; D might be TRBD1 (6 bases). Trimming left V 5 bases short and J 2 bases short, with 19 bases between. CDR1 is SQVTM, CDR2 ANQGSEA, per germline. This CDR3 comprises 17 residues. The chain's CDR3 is CSVIARDRFPGANVLTF. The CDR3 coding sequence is TGCAGCGTTATAGCCCGCGACAGGTTCCCTGGGGCCAACGTCCTGACTTTC.

The CDR3 spells CASSLAMQGAGEAFF. The CDR3 DNA reads as TGCGCCAGCAGCTTGGCGATGCAGGGGGCGGGTGAAGCTTTCTTT. The V and J genes are TRBV5-1 and TRBJ1-1, with 8 bases that match TRBD1. This CDR3 is built from 15 residues. Losses at the gene ends were 0 bases for V and 7 bases for J; bases not matched to a gene: 8. The germline CDR1 and CDR2 sequences are SGHRS and YFSETQ.

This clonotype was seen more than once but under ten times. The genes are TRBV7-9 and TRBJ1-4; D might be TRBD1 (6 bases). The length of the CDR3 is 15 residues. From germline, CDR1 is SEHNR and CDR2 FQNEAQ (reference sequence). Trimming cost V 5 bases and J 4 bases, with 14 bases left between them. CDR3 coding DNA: TGTGCCAGCAGCCTTATGGGGGGCGGTAATGAAAAACTGTTTTTT. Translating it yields CASSLMGGGNEKLFF.

CDR3 nucleotides: TGTGCCAGCAGCGAAATTGGACGGGATCAAGAGACCCAGTACTTC. This sequence encodes CASSEIGRDQETQYF. The chain recombines TRBV7-6 with TRBJ2-5; the D gene is possibly TRBD2 (5 bases). Germline CDR1 reads SGHVS; CDR2 reads FNYEAQ. Trimming pared 5 bases from V and 2 bases from J, leaving 15 bases between. This CDR3 contains 15 residues.

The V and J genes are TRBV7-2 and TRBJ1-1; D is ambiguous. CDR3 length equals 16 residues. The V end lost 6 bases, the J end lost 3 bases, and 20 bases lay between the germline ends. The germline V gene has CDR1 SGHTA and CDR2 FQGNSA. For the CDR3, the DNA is TGTGCCAGCAGGGTGGATATATCGAGGGCAGACACTGAAGCTTTCTTT. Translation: CASRVDISRADTEAFF.

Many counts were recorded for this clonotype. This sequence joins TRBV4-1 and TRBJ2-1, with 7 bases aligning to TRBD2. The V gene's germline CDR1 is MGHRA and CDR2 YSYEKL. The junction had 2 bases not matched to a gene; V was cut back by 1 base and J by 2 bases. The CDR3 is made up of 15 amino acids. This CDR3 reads CASSQVGGTYNEQFF. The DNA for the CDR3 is TGCGCCAGCAGCCAAGTGGGGGGGACCTACAATGAGCAGTTCTTC.

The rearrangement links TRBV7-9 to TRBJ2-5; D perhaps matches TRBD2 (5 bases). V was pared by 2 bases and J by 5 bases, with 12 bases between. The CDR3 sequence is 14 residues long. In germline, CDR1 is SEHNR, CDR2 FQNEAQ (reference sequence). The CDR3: CASSLRRRGETQYF. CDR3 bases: TGTGCCAGCAGCTTACGAAGGCGCGGGGAGACCCAGTACTTC.

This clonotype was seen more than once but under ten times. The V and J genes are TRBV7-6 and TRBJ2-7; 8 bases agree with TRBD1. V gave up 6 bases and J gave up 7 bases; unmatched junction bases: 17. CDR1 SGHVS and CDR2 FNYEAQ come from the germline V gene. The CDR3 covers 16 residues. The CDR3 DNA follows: TGTGCCAGCAGTAAATTCGCCGGGACAGGACGTCGAGAGCAGTACTTC. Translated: CASSKFAGTGRREQYF.

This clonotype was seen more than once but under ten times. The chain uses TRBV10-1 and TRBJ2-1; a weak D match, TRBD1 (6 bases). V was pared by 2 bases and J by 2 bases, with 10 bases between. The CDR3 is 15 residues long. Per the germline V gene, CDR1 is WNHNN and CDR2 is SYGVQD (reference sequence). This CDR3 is CASSETGSTYNEQFF. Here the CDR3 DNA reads TGCGCCAGCAGTGAGACAGGGTCGACCTACAATGAGCAGTTCTTC.

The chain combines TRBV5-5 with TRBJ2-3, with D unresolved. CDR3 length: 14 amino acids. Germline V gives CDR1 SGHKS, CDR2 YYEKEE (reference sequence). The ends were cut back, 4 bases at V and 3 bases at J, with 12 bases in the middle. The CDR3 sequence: CASSPPRFTDTQYF. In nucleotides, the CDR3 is TGTGCCAGCAGCCCGCCGAGGTTTACAGATACGCAGTATTTT.

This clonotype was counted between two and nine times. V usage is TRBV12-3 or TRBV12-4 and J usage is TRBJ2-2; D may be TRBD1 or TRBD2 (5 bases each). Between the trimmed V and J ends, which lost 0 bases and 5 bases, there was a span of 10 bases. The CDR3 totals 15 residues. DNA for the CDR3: TGTGCCAGCAGTTTAGCCGGGGCGCGTACCGGGGAGCTGTTTTTT. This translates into CASSLAGARTGELFF.

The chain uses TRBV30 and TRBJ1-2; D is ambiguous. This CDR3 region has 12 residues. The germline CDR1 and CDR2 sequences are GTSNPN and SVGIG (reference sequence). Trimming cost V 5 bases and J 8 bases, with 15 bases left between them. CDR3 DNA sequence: TGTGCCTGGGGACCCCGGCTGTGGGGCTACACCTTC. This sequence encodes CAWGPRLWGYTF.

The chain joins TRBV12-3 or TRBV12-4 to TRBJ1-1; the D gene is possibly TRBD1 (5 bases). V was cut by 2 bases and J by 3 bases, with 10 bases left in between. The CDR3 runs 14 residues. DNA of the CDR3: TGTGCCAGCAGTTTACCGGGGACTCACACTGAAGCTTTCTTT. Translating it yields CASSLPGTHTEAFF.

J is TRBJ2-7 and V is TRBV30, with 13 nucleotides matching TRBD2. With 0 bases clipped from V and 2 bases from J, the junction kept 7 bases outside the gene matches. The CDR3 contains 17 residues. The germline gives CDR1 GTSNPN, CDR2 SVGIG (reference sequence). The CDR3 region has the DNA TGTGCCTGGAGTGTACGACTAGCGGGGGGACGGCCCTACGAGCAGTACTTC. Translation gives CAWSVRLAGGRPYEQYF. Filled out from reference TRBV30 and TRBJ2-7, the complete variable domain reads SQTIHQWPATLVQPVGSPLSLECTVEGTSNPNLYWYRQAAGRGLQLLFYSVGIGQISSEVPQNLSASRPQDRQFILSSKKLLLSDSGFYLCAWSVRLAGGRPYEQYFGPGTRLTVT.

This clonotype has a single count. The CDR3 loop is CASSKSEGRQYF. CDR3 sequence (DNA): TGTGCCAGCAGTAAATCTGAGGGGAGGCAGTACTTC. V is TRBV6-1 and J is TRBJ2-7, with D perhaps TRBD1 or TRBD2 (5 bases each). Trimming took off 5 bases at V and 9 bases at J, with 14 bases between the two ends. The CDR3 extends over 12 amino acids. Germline CDR1 and CDR2: MNHNS and SASEGT.

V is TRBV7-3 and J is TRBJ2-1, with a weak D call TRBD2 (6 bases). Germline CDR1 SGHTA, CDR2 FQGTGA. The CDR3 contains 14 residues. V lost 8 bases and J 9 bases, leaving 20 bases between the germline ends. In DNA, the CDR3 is TGTGCCAGCGCCCAATTCCCCGGAGGGATTGAGCAGTTCTTC. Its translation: CASAQFPGGIEQFF.

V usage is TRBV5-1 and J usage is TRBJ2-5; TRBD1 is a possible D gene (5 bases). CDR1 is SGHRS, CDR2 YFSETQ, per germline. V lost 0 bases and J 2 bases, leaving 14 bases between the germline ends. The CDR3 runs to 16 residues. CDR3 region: CASSLGHGRAQETQYF. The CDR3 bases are TGCGCCAGCAGCTTGGGCCATGGCAGGGCTCAAGAGACCCAGTACTTC.